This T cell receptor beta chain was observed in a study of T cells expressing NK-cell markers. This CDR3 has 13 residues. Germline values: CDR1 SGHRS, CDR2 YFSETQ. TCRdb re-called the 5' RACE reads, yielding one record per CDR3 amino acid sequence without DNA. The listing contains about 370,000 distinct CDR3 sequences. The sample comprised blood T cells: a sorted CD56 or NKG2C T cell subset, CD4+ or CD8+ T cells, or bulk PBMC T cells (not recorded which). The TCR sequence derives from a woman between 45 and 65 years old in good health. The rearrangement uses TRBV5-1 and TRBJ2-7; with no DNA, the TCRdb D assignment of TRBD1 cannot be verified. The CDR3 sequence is CASRGTDSYEQYF.